This T cell receptor beta chain was documented in a study of blood T cells in healthy people across ages. About the research overall: There was about one barcoded beta molecule captured by template switching per two T cells. Study outcomes and limitations: Per-million-T-cell TCR beta diversity fell roughly linearly with age.

This CDR3 is 15 amino acids long. Trimming cost V 1 base and J 2 bases, with 12 bases left between them. Germline assignment: CDR1 LGHNA and CDR2 YNFKEQ. For this clonotype: Its antigen remains unknown.

A second PCR of 7 to 11 cycles used a sample-barcoded 5' primer and a J-beta primer mix. Each cDNA molecule was tagged by a template-switch adaptor with 12 random nucleotides. TCRdb fed the 5' RACE reads into MiXCR, producing one record per CDR3 protein. The sample contains 1.2 million to 1.5 million distinct CDR3 sequences, 59% of which appear only once. Ranging in age from roughly 6 to 90, the donors were healthy Caucasian individuals from Russia. The sequence was collected from a man between 18 and 29 years old in good health. The sequencing sample was made of blood. V usage is TRBV4-2 and J usage is TRBJ2-7, with D possibly matching TRBD1 (5 bases). DNA of the CDR3: TGTGCCAGCAGCCAAGGGACATCCTCTCCCTACGAGCAGTACTTC. Translation gives CASSQGTSSPYEQYF.